Each of the 25 T cell receptor beta chains below was sequenced from the same sample in a study of human T cells and chemical hapten exposure. Described time point: patch test 1, 2 weeks after DPC sensitization. This sample's treatment: therapeutic diphenylcyclopropenone sensitization with weekly scalp DPC. Via MiXCR, TCRdb re-called the RACE reads, giving one row per CDR3 protein. This sample has 100,000 to 150,000 distinct CDR3 sequences, with roughly 13% found just once. Sequences were derived from whole blood, sampled in connection with sensitization to the hapten diphenylcyclopropenone (DPC). The receptors derive from a man between 18 and 29 years old with alopecia areata. Some clones in this sample may be carry-over from other donors' samples.

The rearrangement joins TRBV14 to TRBJ2-1, with D possibly being TRBD1 (5 bases). V lost 2 bases, J lost 6 bases, and 8 bases lay in between. The CDR3 is made up of 13 amino acids. The V gene's germline CDR1 is SGHDN and CDR2 FVKESK. DNA of the CDR3: TGTGCCAGCAGCCAACCTAGGGGCAATGAGCAGTTCTTC. Translation gives CASSQPRGNEQFF.

The V call is TRBV11-2, the J call TRBJ2-7; 9 positions agree with TRBD2. Germline CDR1 SGHAT, CDR2 FQNNGV. The CDR3 sequence is 14 residues long. J gave up 2 bases and V 5 bases, and 4 bases lay outside the gene matches. The CDR3 region is CASSRGLATYEQYF. The CDR3 bases are TGTGCCAGCAGCAGAGGACTAGCGACCTACGAGCAGTACTTC. Filled out from reference TRBV11-2 and TRBJ2-7, the complete variable domain reads EAGVAQSPRYKIIEKRQSVAFWCNPISGHATLYWYQQILGQGPKLLIQFQNNGVVDDSQLPKDRFSAERLKGVDSTLKIQPAKLEDSAVYLCASSRGLATYEQYFGPGTRLTVT.

The V gene is TRBV6-2 or TRBV6-3, the J gene TRBJ1-1, with D tentatively TRBD1 (5 bases). V was cut by 5 bases and J by 10 bases, with 17 bases left in between. Germline assignment: CDR1 MNHEY and CDR2 SVGEGT. This CDR3 comprises 13 residues. CDR3: CASSPFITGGAFF. CDR3 sequence (DNA): TGTGCCAGCAGTCCTTTTATCACAGGCGGAGCTTTCTTT.

The chain has TRBV3-1 and TRBJ2-3; unclear D gene. V was trimmed by 4 bases and J by 5 bases, leaving 19 bases between them. This CDR3 comprises 16 residues. The V gene's germline CDR1 is LGHDT and CDR2 YNNKEL (reference sequence). The CDR3 is CASSPLPPRGVDTQYF. The CDR3, as DNA: TGTGCCAGCAGCCCCCTCCCTCCCCGAGGAGTAGATACGCAGTATTTT.

This clonotype was seen a handful of times. This chain connects TRBV2 to TRBJ1-1; D is ambiguous. With 2 bases removed from V and 7 bases from J, the gap between germline ends came to 11 bases. Germline V gene data show CDR1 as SNHLY and CDR2 as FYNNEI. This CDR3 region has 13 residues. Here the CDR3 DNA reads TGTGCCAGCAGTGAACGCGGAAGCAGTGAAGCTTTCTTT. It translates to CASSERGSSEAFF.

This clonotype was found a few times. This chain links TRBV3-1 with TRBJ2-7; D may correspond to TRBD1 or TRBD2 (5 bases each). Trimming cost V 1 base and J 8 bases, with 12 bases left between them. The germline V gene encodes CDR1 LGHDT and CDR2 YNNKEL (reference sequence). The CDR3 sequence is 13 residues long. This CDR3 is CASSQGAWGQQYV. The CDR3 DNA follows: TGTGCCAGCAGCCAAGGAGCGTGGGGACAGCAGTACGTC.

This clonotype was found a few times. The chain recombines TRBV7-2 with TRBJ2-5; weak D call: TRBD1 (5 bases). The CDR3 consists of 16 residues. Germline CDR1 is SGHTA and CDR2 is FQGNSA. Trimming took off 2 bases at V and 4 bases at J, with 17 bases between the two ends. CDR3 region: CASSLSRGGFGETQYF. The DNA of the CDR3 is TGTGCCAGCAGCTTATCTAGGGGCGGTTTTGGAGAGACCCAGTACTTC.

This clonotype was found a few times. This chain links TRBV11-2 with TRBJ2-5; TRBD1 agrees at 8 bases. Germline trimming cut 1 base from V and 4 bases from J; bases unmatched to any gene: 5. There are 15 residues in the CDR3. Germline-derived CDR1 and CDR2 are SGHAT and FQNNGV. CDR3: CASSLGTGRRETQYF. CDR3 DNA: TGTGCCAGCAGCTTAGGGACAGGGAGAAGAGAGACCCAGTACTTC. The full variable domain, completed using reference TRBV11-2 and TRBJ2-5, is EAGVAQSPRYKIIEKRQSVAFWCNPISGHATLYWYQQILGQGPKLLIQFQNNGVVDDSQLPKDRFSAERLKGVDSTLKIQPAKLEDSAVYLCASSLGTGRRETQYFGPGTRLLVL.

The chain employs TRBV29-1 and TRBJ1-1, with 7 bases fitting TRBD1. The CDR3 has 14 amino acids. Germline CDR1 SQVTM, CDR2 ANQGSEA. J gave up 1 base and V 6 bases, and 8 bases lay outside the gene matches. CDR3 in DNA: TGCAGCGTGGTAGGGGGCGGAGGGAACACTGAAGCTTTCTTT. This sequence encodes CSVVGGGGNTEAFF. The whole variable domain, filled in from reference TRBV29-1 and TRBJ1-1, reads SAVISQKPSRDICQRGTSLTIQCQVDSQVTMMFWYRQQPGQSLTLIATANQGSEATYESGFVIDKFPISRPNLTFSTLTVSNMSPEDSSIYLCSVVGGGGNTEAFFGQGTRLTVV.

This clonotype showed up many times. This chain joins TRBV27 and TRBJ2-7, with unresolved D. The germline V and J ends were trimmed by 3 bases and 3 bases, with 12 bases remaining between them. Germline V lookup: CDR1 MNHEY, CDR2 SMNVEV (reference sequence). This CDR3 is 14 amino acids long. The CDR3 spells CASSLFGPDYEQYF. The CDR3 coding sequence is TGTGCCAGCAGTTTGTTTGGCCCGGACTACGAGCAGTACTTC.

This clonotype was picked up a small number of times. This chain links TRBV7-9 with TRBJ1-1; 8 bases are a match to TRBD1. With 4 bases clipped from V and 1 base from J, the junction kept 5 bases outside the gene matches. The CDR3 covers 15 residues. Per germline, CDR1 SEHNR and CDR2 FQNEAQ (reference sequence). The CDR3 loop is CASSSRTGWNTEAFF. The CDR3 region has the DNA TGTGCCAGCAGCTCAAGGACAGGGTGGAACACTGAAGCTTTCTTT.

The chain couples TRBV29-1 to TRBJ2-3, with 9 bases aligning to TRBD2. V gave up 4 bases and J gave up 4 bases; unmatched junction bases: 9. The CDR3 is 15 residues long. Germline V gene data show CDR1 as SQVTM and CDR2 as ANQGSEA. DNA of the CDR3: TGCAGCGTTGCCGGCGGGGGGGCCCGGGCAGATACGCAGTATTTT. This encodes CSVAGGGARADTQYF.

This clonotype has just a few counts. V and J are TRBV29-1 and TRBJ1-1, with 8 bases matching TRBD1. CDR3 size: 13 residues. CDR1 SQVTM and CDR2 ANQGSEA come from the germline V gene. J lost 4 bases, V lost 6 bases, and 7 bases had no gene match. The CDR3 spells CSVPTGDLTEAFF. CDR3 coding DNA: TGCAGCGTCCCGACAGGGGATCTCACTGAAGCTTTCTTT.

This clonotype has a count of ten or more. The V call is TRBV7-8, the J call TRBJ1-5; TRBD1 aligns across 9 bases. The junction had 7 bases not matched to a gene; V was cut back by 4 bases and J by 6 bases. The CDR3 loop spans 15 amino acids. Germline V gives CDR1 SGHVS, CDR2 FQNEAQ. Written as DNA, the CDR3 is TGTGCCAGCAGCTCATTCACAGGGGGCGGTCAGCCCCAGCATTTT. Residues: CASSSFTGGGQPQHF.

J is TRBJ2-1 and V is TRBV14; no reliable D call. CDR1 SGHDN and CDR2 FVKESK come from the germline V gene. The CDR3 length is 13 residues. Trimming stripped 4 bases from V and 12 bases from J, with 16 bases between. The CDR3 here is CASSLFLQEVQFF. The CDR3 bases are TGTGCCAGCAGCCTATTTCTTCAGGAAGTGCAGTTCTTC. Drawing the rest from reference TRBV14 and TRBJ2-1, the complete variable domain is EAGVTQFPSHSVIEKGQTVTLRCDPISGHDNLYWYRRVMGKEIKFLLHFVKESKQDESGMPNNRFLAERTGGTYSTLKVQPAELEDSGVYFCASSLFLQEVQFFGPGTRLTVL.

This clonotype appeared a few times. The genes are TRBV27 and TRBJ2-7; the match to TRBD2 covers 7 bases. CDR3 length: 15 amino acids. CDR1 and CDR2 (germline): MNHEY, SMNVEV (reference sequence). The V and J ends lost 2 bases and 3 bases, in that order; junction bases with no gene match: 7. CDR3: CASSLGASGVYEQYF. Written as DNA, the CDR3 is TGTGCCAGCAGTTTAGGGGCTAGCGGTGTCTACGAGCAGTACTTC.

The V call is TRBV5-8, the J call TRBJ2-7; D is possibly TRBD1 or TRBD2 (5 bases each). The germline V gene has CDR1 SGHTS and CDR2 YDEGEE. The CDR3 sequence is 13 residues long. CDR3 sequence: CASSFGAVYEQYV. The DNA for the CDR3 is TGTGCTAGCAGCTTCGGGGCGGTCTACGAGCAGTACGTC.

The chain joins TRBV2 to TRBJ1-2; D is unresolved. Trimming took off 1 base at V and 7 bases at J, with 13 bases between the two ends. Germline CDR1 and CDR2: SNHLY and FYNNEI. The CDR3 consists of 14 residues. The CDR3 spells CASSEGGFPTGYTF. Written as DNA, the CDR3 is TGTGCCAGCAGTGAAGGGGGATTCCCCACTGGCTACACCTTC.

This clonotype was counted many times. The J gene is TRBJ2-3, the V gene TRBV18; D is uncertain. This CDR3 has 13 residues. With 2 bases removed from V and 1 base from J, the gap between germline ends came to 4 bases. Germline CDR1 reads KGHSH; CDR2 reads LQKENI. The CDR3 is CASSPGGTDTQYF. The CDR3 nucleotides are TGTGCCAGCTCACCAGGGGGCACAGATACGCAGTATTTT.

The J gene is TRBJ2-7, the V gene TRBV6-4, with D maybe TRBD1 (5 bases). The CDR3 is made up of 16 amino acids. V was pared by 2 bases and J by 3 bases, with 17 bases between. Germline V gene lookup returns CDR1 MRHNA and CDR2 SNTAGT. DNA for the CDR3: TGTGCCAGCAGTGACAAGGCAGGGTCAGGCTTCTACGAGCAGTACTTC. Protein: CASSDKAGSGFYEQYF.

The chain joins TRBV29-1 to TRBJ1-1; D is uncertain. The germline V gene has CDR1 SQVTM and CDR2 ANQGSEA. The CDR3 totals 9 residues. Trimming took 4 bases from V and 4 from J, leaving 1 base between them. The CDR3, as DNA: TGCAGCGTTGGCACTGAAGCTTTCTTT. Residues: CSVGTEAFF.

The genes are TRBV21-1 and TRBJ1-2; TRBD1, the table's D call, was not compared with the DNA. TRBV21-1 is a pseudogene locus. The CDR3 is made up of 10 amino acids. The CDR3 spells CASSKAPPTF. Written as DNA, the CDR3 is TGTGCCAGCAGCAAAGCCCCCCCCACCTTC.

In this sample, this clonotype turned up a few times. V and J are TRBV29-1 and TRBJ1-1, with D unresolved. The CDR3 totals 12 residues. V was pared by 5 bases and J by 3 bases, with 10 bases between. Germline CDR1 is SQVTM and CDR2 is ANQGSEA. The CDR3 region is CSVRGWDTEAFF. DNA for the CDR3: TGCAGCGTTCGGGGATGGGACACTGAAGCTTTCTTT.

V gene TRBV5-1 combines with J gene TRBJ2-5, with D perhaps matching TRBD1 (5 bases). The CDR3 loop spans 13 amino acids. Germline CDR1 is SGHRS and CDR2 is YFSETQ. V was cut by 0 bases and J by 10 bases, with 13 bases left in between. CDR3 bases: TGCGCCAGCAGCTTGGCCCAGGGCCCATACCAGTACTTC. Residues: CASSLAQGPYQYF.

This clonotype has more than one count but fewer than ten. J is TRBJ2-7 and V is TRBV11-3; a weak D match, TRBD1 (5 bases). CDR1 SGHNT and CDR2 YENEEA come from the germline V gene. CDR3 length: 14 residues. The V and J ends lost 6 bases and 3 bases respectively, with 15 bases between them. The CDR3 reads CASSPSDRDYEQYF. The CDR3 nucleotides are TGTGCCAGCAGTCCTTCAGACAGAGACTACGAGCAGTACTTC. The variable domain in full, completed from reference TRBV11-3 and TRBJ2-7, reads EAGVVQSPRYKIIEKKQPVAFWCNPISGHNTLYWYLQNLGQGPELLIRYENEEAVDDSQLPKDRFSAERLKGVDSTLKIQPAELGDSAVYLCASSPSDRDYEQYFGPGTRLTVT.